This T cell receptor (beta chain) was documented in a study of blood T cells in healthy people across ages. Overall study results and limits: Lack of knowledge of donor CMV status possibly confounded expanded clonotype changes.

This CDR3 contains 15 residues. In germline, CDR1 is SSHAT, CDR2 FNYEAQ (reference sequence). Combining a sample-barcoded 5' primer with a J-beta primer mix, a second PCR ran for about 6 to 12 cycles. TCRdb passed the 5' RACE reads through MiXCR, listing each CDR3 protein once. Of about 670,000 distinct CDR3 sequences listed, around 43% were seen once; the top ten hold about 32%. Russia was home to the donors, healthy Caucasian individuals aged about 6 to 100. In the case of this clonotype: Its target is not known. One end of the junction varies from germline; a read error may be responsible.

The clonotype comes from a man older than 75 in good health. The sample was blood. The chain uses TRBV7-7 and TRBJ2-3; TRBD1 aligns across 8 bases. The CDR3 DNA is TGTGCTAGCAGCCTACTCAGGGGGCAGGGAGATACGCAGTATTTT. Translating it yields CASSLLRGQGDTQYF.